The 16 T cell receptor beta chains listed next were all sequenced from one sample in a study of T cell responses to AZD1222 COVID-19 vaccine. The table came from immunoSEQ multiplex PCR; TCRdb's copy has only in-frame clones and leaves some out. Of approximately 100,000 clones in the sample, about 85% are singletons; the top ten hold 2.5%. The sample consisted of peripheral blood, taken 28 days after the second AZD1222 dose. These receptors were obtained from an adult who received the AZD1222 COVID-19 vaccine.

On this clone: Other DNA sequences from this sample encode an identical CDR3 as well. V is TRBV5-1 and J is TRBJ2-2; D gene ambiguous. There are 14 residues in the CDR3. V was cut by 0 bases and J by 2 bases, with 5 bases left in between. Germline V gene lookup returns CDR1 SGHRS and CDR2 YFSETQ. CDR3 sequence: CASSLDRNTGELFF. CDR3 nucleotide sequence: TGCGCCAGCAGCTTGGACAGAAACACCGGGGAGCTGTTTTTT.

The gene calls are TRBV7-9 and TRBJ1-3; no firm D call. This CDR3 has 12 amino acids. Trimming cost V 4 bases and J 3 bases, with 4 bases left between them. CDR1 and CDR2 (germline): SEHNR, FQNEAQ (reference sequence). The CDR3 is CASSSIGNTIYF. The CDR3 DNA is TGTGCCAGCAGCTCCATTGGAAACACCATATATTTT.

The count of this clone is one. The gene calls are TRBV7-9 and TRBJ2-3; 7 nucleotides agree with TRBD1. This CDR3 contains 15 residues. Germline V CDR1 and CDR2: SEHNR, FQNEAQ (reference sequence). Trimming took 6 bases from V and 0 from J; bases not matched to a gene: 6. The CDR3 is CASRSGTESTDTQYF. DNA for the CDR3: TGTGCCAGCAGGTCCGGGACAGAGAGCACAGATACGCAGTATTTT.

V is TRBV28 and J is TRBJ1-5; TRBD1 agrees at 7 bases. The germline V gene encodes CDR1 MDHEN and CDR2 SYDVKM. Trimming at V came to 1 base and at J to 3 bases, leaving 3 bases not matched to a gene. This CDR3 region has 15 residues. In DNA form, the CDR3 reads TGTGCCAGCAGTTTATCGGACAGGCACAATCAGCCCCAGCATTTT. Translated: CASSLSDRHNQPQHF.

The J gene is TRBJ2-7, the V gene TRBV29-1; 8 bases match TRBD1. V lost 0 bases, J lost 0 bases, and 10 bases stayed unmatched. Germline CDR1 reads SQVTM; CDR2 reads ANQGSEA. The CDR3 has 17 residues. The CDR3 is CSVEEDVSGQGSYEQYF. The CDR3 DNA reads TGCAGCGTTGAAGAGGATGTCAGCGGACAGGGCTCCTACGAGCAGTACTTC.

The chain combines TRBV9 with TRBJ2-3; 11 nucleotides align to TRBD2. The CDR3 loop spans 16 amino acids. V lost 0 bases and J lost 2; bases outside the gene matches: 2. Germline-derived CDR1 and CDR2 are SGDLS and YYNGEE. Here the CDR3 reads CASSVELAGVTDTQYF. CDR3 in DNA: TGTGCCAGCAGCGTAGAACTAGCGGGAGTCACAGATACGCAGTATTTT.

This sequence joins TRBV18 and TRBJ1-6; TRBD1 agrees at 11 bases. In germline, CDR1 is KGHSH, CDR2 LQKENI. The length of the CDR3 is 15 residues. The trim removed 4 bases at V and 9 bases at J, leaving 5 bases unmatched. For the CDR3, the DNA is TGTGCCAGCTCACGCCCCGGGACAGGGGGTTCACCCCTCCACTTT. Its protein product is CASSRPGTGGSPLHF.

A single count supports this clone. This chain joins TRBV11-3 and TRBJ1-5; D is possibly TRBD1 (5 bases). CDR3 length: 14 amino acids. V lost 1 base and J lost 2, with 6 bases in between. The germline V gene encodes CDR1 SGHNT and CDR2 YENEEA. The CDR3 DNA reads TGTGCCAGCAGCTTAGGGGGGGGCAATCAGCCCCAGCATTTT. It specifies CASSLGGGNQPQHF.

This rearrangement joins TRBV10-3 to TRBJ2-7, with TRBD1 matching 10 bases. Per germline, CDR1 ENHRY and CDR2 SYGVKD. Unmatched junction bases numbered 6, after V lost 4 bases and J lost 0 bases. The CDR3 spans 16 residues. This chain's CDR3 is CAISGDRGLSSYEQYF. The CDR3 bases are TGTGCCATCAGTGGGGACAGGGGCTTGAGCTCCTACGAGCAGTACTTC.

CDR3 protein: CATSRAEGAFGYTF. In nucleotides, the CDR3 is TGTGCCACCAGCAGAGCGGAGGGGGCGTTCGGCTACACCTTC. This rearrangement joins TRBV15 to TRBJ1-2, with 7 bases aligning to TRBD1. This CDR3 comprises 14 residues. CDR1 and CDR2 from the germline V gene are LNHNV and YYDKDF (reference sequence). Trimming cost V 1 base and J 8 bases; bases outside gene matches: 7.

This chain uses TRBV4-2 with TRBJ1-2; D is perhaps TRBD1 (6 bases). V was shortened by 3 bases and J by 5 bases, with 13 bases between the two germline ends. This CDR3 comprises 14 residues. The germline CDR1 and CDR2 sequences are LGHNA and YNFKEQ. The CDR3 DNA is TGTGCCAGCAGCCAGGAGGGGGATAGTTATGGCTACACCTTC. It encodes CASSQEGDSYGYTF.

CDR3 residues: CASSYSERADTQYF. Here the CDR3 DNA reads TGTGCCAGCAGTTACTCGGAGCGGGCAGATACGCAGTATTTT. The chain combines TRBV6-2 or TRBV6-3 with TRBJ2-3, with D possibly matching TRBD2 (6 bases). The ends were cut back, 0 bases at V and 4 bases at J, with 8 bases in the middle. CDR1 and CDR2 (germline): MNHEY, SVGEGT. CDR3 size: 14 residues.

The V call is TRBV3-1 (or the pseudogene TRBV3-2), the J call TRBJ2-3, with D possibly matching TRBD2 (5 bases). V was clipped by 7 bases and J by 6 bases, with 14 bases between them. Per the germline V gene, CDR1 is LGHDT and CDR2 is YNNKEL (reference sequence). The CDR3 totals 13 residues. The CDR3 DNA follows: TGTGCCAGCAACGCGCACGGCGGGGATACGCAGTATTTT. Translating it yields CASNAHGGDTQYF.

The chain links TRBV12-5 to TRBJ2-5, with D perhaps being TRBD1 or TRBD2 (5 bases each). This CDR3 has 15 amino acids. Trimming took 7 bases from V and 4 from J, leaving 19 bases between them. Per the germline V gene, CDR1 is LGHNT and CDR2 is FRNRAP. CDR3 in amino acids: CASAWGMGIGETQYF. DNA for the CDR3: TGTGCTAGTGCCTGGGGGATGGGAATCGGAGAGACCCAGTACTTC.

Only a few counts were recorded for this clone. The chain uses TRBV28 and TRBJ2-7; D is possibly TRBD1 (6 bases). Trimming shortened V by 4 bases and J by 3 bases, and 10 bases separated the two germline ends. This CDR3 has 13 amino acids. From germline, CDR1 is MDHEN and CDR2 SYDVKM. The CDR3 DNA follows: TGTGCCAGCAGTTCAGAGGGGGACTACGAGCAGTACTTC. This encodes CASSSEGDYEQYF.

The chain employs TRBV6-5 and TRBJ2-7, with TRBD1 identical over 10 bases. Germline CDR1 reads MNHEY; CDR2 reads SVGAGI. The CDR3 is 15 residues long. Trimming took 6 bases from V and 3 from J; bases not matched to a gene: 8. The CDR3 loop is CASSPGGTGDYEQYF. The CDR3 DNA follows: TGTGCCAGCAGCCCAGGGGGGACAGGGGACTACGAGCAGTACTTC.